One TCR beta chain is described in this entry. The CDR3 is made up of 14 amino acids. V was cut by 5 bases and J by 0 bases, with 11 bases left in between. Germline V CDR1 and CDR2: SQVTM, ANQGSEA. The data were produced by immunoSEQ multiplex PCR, yet TCRdb's version contains in-frame clones alone and is incomplete. The sample records 200,000 to 250,000 clones, nearly 85% being singletons. The data originate from a study of blood T cell repertoires in COVID-19. Looking at the study overall: The United States, Italy and Spain supplied acute and convalescent COVID-19 samples.

This receptor was identified in a human donor in a cohort sampled during active COVID-19. Material for sequencing was peripheral blood. The V call is TRBV29-1, the J call TRBJ2-4; perhaps TRBD1 as D (5 bases). CDR3 amino acids: CSVKGQLAKNIQYF. CDR3 bases: TGCAGCGTTAAAGGACAACTAGCCAAAAACATTCAGTACTTC. Full variable domain (outside the CDR3, taken from reference TRBV29-1 and TRBJ2-4): SAVISQKPSRDICQRGTSLTIQCQVDSQVTMMFWYRQQPGQSLTLIATANQGSEATYESGFVIDKFPISRPNLTFSTLTVSNMSPEDSSIYLCSVKGQLAKNIQYFGAGTRLSVL.